This T cell receptor (beta chain) comes out of a study of T-cell memory formation after mild COVID-19. Notes on this clonotype: Its ends do not fully match the called genes, so a read error is possible.

TCRdb called the 5' RACE reads again in MiXCR, with one record for every CDR3 protein. The table lists tens of thousands of distinct CDR3 sequences, around a quarter of them singletons. The sample comprised PBMCs or a T cell subset sorted from them (not recorded which). This TCR came from a man younger than 30 who had mild COVID-19 (a few samples of this study predate the infection). Cell type and time point are not known.

For the CDR3, the DNA is TGTGCTAGCAGCCCCTCAATGGGGAACGAAAAACTGTTTTTT. It codes for CASSPSMGNEKLFF. The chain is built from TRBV7-7 and TRBJ1-4; D call uncertain. The germline gives CDR1 SSHAT, CDR2 FNYEAQ (reference sequence). The CDR3 runs 14 residues.